What follows is one TCR beta chain and its context. Its antigen is not yet known. No much larger clone exists at a distance of one base, and base qualities are not known. The sample comes from a study of beta chain features in type 1 diabetes (dated by TCRdb to 2017 to 2018). Regarding the complete study: Patients and healthy donors did not differ in mean age, gender distribution, total cell number or subset yield. Whereas all 30 or so donors provided naive and central memory subsets, regulatory and stem cell-like memory subsets were isolated from just 8 patients and roughly eight healthy donors. A total of some 110 million sorted cells were examined across all samples, and a strong correlation was observed between cell number per subset and RNA yield. In the study, TCRB repertoires of sorted circulating CD4+ T cell subsets from recently diagnosed type 1 diabetes patients were compared with those of matched healthy donors. General conclusions and limits of the study: Fewer insertions and more nucleotide deletions at VDJ recombination sites were observed in patients with type 1 diabetes, implying thymic rearrangement abnormalities. Because the HLA sub-analyses included only small numbers of individuals, any influence of HLA type on TCRB rearrangement was left unresolved. Naive, central memory and regulatory TCRB repertoires appeared more similar among patients than among healthy donors. PCR may preferentially amplify shorter templates, but because patient and control samples were amplified and corrected together, any resulting skew would affect both groups equally. A moderate but significant shortening of TCRB CDR3 length was observed in type 1 diabetes patients in all four CD4+ subsets. Because cDNA was sequenced instead of genomic DNA, highly expressing activated cells could be over-represented, though the groups showed no difference in activation or CD3 levels.

From its cysteine to its phenylalanine, the CDR3 spans 11 amino acids. Only CDR3 DNA remains: 33 bases, in frame from the first base. Between the V and J ends, shortened by 6 bases and 2 bases respectively, the junction contains 7 bases. In the germline V gene (reference sequence), CDR1 corresponds to DFQATT and CDR2 to SNEGSKA. The entire amount of isolated RNA was reverse transcribed using the High Capacity cDNA Reverse Transcription Kit, so the sequenced TCRB transcripts were expressed ones. Survey-depth immunoSEQ sequencing was performed on stem cell-like memory T cell samples, with an average of about 1.01 million total reads per sample. Sorted cells were lysed in RLT buffer and RNA was extracted with DNase-treated RNeasy Micro or Mini kits, depending on cell number. To prevent cross-contamination, each cell subset was processed individually, whereas patient and healthy donor samples were processed jointly. TCRB sequences were amplified from cDNA with the immunoSEQ multiplex PCR, producing 87-bp fragments spanning the CDR3 region. Sequencing of the amplicons was done on the Illumina HiSeq platform. The authors processed their data as follows. Synthetic template baselines were used to correct PCR bias computationally, reads within Hamming distance 2 were collapsed together, and singletons that could not be merged were discarded. Reads were aligned against IMGT to assign V, D and J genes, CDR3 length and insertions or deletions at six rearrangement sites. Within each subset, clonotype counts were normalized to sorted cell number, after which true diversity and Gini coefficients were computed with the tcR R package. Repertoire sharing was quantified using the overlap coefficient calculated on TCRB nucleotide sequences. Sourced from immuneACCESS, this table was stored by TCRdb with only in-frame sequences that have V and J called. A share of the clones is absent; for the studies checked, an unresolved V gene accounts for under half, and the remainder has no known explanation. The V and J calls and clone size were taken over from that table, and D and trimming were inferred from the DNA. The sample data list some 48,000 clones, and around 45% of these were observed just once. 0.1% to 0.15% of the sample rests with the top ten.

Each donor gave one peripheral blood draw, averaging roughly 100 mL, which was collected into heparinised tubes. A BD FACSAria II and a panel including CD45RO, CCR7, CD25, CD127, CD95 and CD27 were used to sort naive, central memory, regulatory and stem cell-like memory CD4+ T cells. Every sorted population had a purity above 95%. Right away, PBMCs were isolated by Lymphoprep density gradient centrifugation and were stained directly, with no culture step. So that batch effects would be minimized, each experiment stained and sorted samples in pairs, pairing one healthy donor with one patient. The source is a man aged 25-45 years with type 1 diabetes. Sequenced sample: stem cell memory CD4+ T cells from blood. Read against the paper, the sample's cell subset or site label means: stem cell-like memory CD4+ T cells. This chain is built from TRBV20-1 and TRBJ1-1, with the D gene not confidently named. The base sequence is TGCAGTGCGGGCCTCAACACTGAAGCTTTCTTT. It translates as CSAGLNTEAFF.